This is a list of T cell receptor beta chains from one sample in a study of blood T cell repertoires in COVID-19. The data were produced by immunoSEQ multiplex PCR, yet TCRdb's version contains in-frame clones alone and is incomplete. The repertoire includes roughly 300,000 clones, about 86% of them detected once, and approximately 4% sits in the top ten. The sequenced sample consisted of PBMCs or T cells enriched from blood (not recorded which). These receptor sequences come from a woman between 40 and 50 years old with acute COVID-19. Both conserved end residues are part of each CDR3. The order of the fields is J gene, CDR3 length, D gene, clone size, V gene, CDR3 DNA, CDR3 protein. The D gene is left open where the match is weak. Not all rows give a size; the values are once, few, many and, for expanded clones, a class.

>TRBJ2-5|12|NA|NA|TRBV12-5
TGTGCTAGTGGACTAGGTGGGGAGACCCAGTACTTC
CASGLGGETQYF
>TRBJ1-1|15|NA|NA|TRBV5-1
TGCGCCAGCAGCTTGGTTAAGGGGATGAACACTGAAGCTTTCTTT
CASSLVKGMNTEAFF
>TRBJ2-5|14|NA|NA|TRBV28
TGTGCCAGCAGTTACAGGGTTGTAGGAGAGACCCAGTACTTC
CASSYRVVGETQYF
>TRBJ2-4|14|TRBD1|NA|TRBV9
TGTGCCAGCAGCCGGACGGACAGGCAAAACATTCAGTACTTC
CASSRTDRQNIQYF
>TRBJ2-7|16|TRBD1|NA|TRBV4-1
TGCGCCAGCAGCCAAGCACAGGGGGGTCCTCCCGGCGAGCAGTACTTC
CASSQAQGGPPGEQYF
>TRBJ1-2|13|NA|NA|TRBV27
TGTGCCAGCAGTTCGACAGCTAACTATGGCTACACCTTC
CASSSTANYGYTF
>TRBJ1-5|15|NA|once|TRBV5-1
TGCGCCAGCAGATTTGGTCCAGGGAGCAATCAGCCCCAGCATTTT
CASRFGPGSNQPQHF
>TRBJ2-5|17|NA|NA|TRBV21-1
TGTGCCAGCACGAAGCCCCCCTCGGACAGGAGTAAAGAGACCCAGTACTTC
CASTKPPSDRSKETQYF
>TRBJ1-1|17|TRBD1|NA|TRBV7-2
TGTGCCAGCAGCTCACCGGCCGACAGGGCCGTGAACACTGAAGCTTTCTTT
CASSSPADRAVNTEAFF
>TRBJ1-6|14|NA|NA|TRBV11-2
TGTGCCAGCAGCTTAGTAGGGAGGGATTCACCCCTCCACTTT
CASSLVGRDSPLHF
>TRBJ2-7|14|TRBD2|NA|TRBV3-1/TRBV3-2
TGTGCCAGCAGCCAAGATGGGACTAGCGGGAGTGCTGCCTTC
CASSQDGTSGSAAF
>TRBJ1-2|12|NA|once|TRBV4-2
TGTGCCAGCAGCTTTCTAAGCGGCGGCTACACCTTC
CASSFLSGGYTF
>TRBJ1-1|16|TRBD1|NA|TRBV27
TGTGCCAGCAGCTCACCTTCCCGGGACAGGGGGACTGAAGCTTTCTTT
CASSSPSRDRGTEAFF
>TRBJ2-5|14|TRBD1|NA|TRBV5-1
TGCGCCAGCAGCTTTGGACAGGGCCAAGAGACCCAGTACTTC
CASSFGQGQETQYF
>TRBJ1-2|14|NA|once|TRBV7-2
TGTGCCAGCAGCAAAGGGGGAGAAAACTATGGCTACACCTTC
CASSKGGENYGYTF
>TRBJ1-3|16|NA|NA|TRBV4-1
TGCGCCAGCAGCCAACACGGAGCAGGGGCTGGAAACACCATATATTTT
CASSQHGAGAGNTIYF
>TRBJ2-1|13|NA|once|TRBV19
TGTGCCAGTAGTATAAACACCCAGGCAGAGCAGTTCTTC
CASSINTQAEQFF
>TRBJ1-2|12|TRBD1|NA|TRBV5-8
TGTGCCAGCAGCCGGACAGGGTTTGGCTACACCTTC
CASSRTGFGYTF
>TRBJ1-1|15|TRBD1|NA|TRBV6-2/TRBV6-3
TGTGCCAGCAGTCGATGGACAGGGGGCAGCACTGAAGCTTTCTTT
CASSRWTGGSTEAFF
>TRBJ1-2|12|NA|NA|TRBV28
TGTGCCAGCAGTTTATGGGACAGCGCCCCGAACTTC
CASSLWDSAPNF
>TRBJ2-2|18|TRBD2|NA|TRBV10-3
TGTGCCATCAGTGAGTGGCCTAGCGGGGGCACGAACACCGGGGAGCTGTTTTTT
CAISEWPSGGTNTGELFF
>TRBJ1-5|15|NA|NA|TRBV28
TGTGCCAGCGGATATCCGGGAGCCCCAGGTCAGCCCCAGCATTTT
CASGYPGAPGQPQHF
>TRBJ2-7|15|NA|NA|TRBV28
TGTGCCAGCAGTTTATCCCTACAGGCTCCGAGGGAGCAGTACTTC
CASSLSLQAPREQYF
>TRBJ1-6|17|TRBD1|NA|TRBV7-2
TGTGCCAGCAGCCAACAGAGACGGACAGGGTTGAATTCACCCCTCCACTTT
CASSQQRRTGLNSPLHF
>TRBJ2-6|15|NA|NA|TRBV28
TGTGCCAGCAGTTACTTCAGGGGTGGGGCCAACGTCCTGACTTTC
CASSYFRGGANVLTF
>TRBJ2-5|16|TRBD2|NA|TRBV6-6
TGTGCCAGCAGTCGACGACTAGCGGGGGGCGGGGAGACCCAGTACTTC
CASSRRLAGGGETQYF
>TRBJ1-1|13|TRBD1|few|TRBV10-3
TGTGCCATCAGCAGCGGACAGGGCCCTGAAGCTTTCTTT
CAISSGQGPEAFF
>TRBJ1-4|14|TRBD1|NA|TRBV25-1
TGTGCCAGCAGTGAACCGGGACAGCATGAAAAACTGTTTTTT
CASSEPGQHEKLFF
>TRBJ2-2|17|TRBD2|NA|TRBV7-9
TGTGCCAGCAGTCGCACTTCGCCAGCGGGAGACGCCGGGGAGCTGTTTTTT
CASSRTSPAGDAGELFF
>TRBJ2-7|16|NA|few|TRBV5-4
TGTGCCAGCAGCTTCCCGCTTGGGGCAGGTGCCTACGAGCAGTACTTC
CASSFPLGAGAYEQYF
>TRBJ2-5|15|NA|NA|TRBV6-2/TRBV6-3
TGTGCCAGCAGTTACCACAGAAGAAACCAAGAGACCCAGTACTTC
CASSYHRRNQETQYF
>TRBJ1-6|17|NA|NA|TRBV21-1
TGTGCCAGCAGCAAACCTCGAGGGGGCTCCTATAATTCACCCCTCCACTTT
CASSKPRGGSYNSPLHF
>TRBJ1-4|14|NA|NA|TRBV5-4
TGTGCCAGCAGCTTGGAAGGGGGTGGAAAAAAACTGTTTTTT
CASSLEGGGKKLFF
>TRBJ1-5|14|NA|NA|TRBV6-2/TRBV6-3
TGTGCCAGCAGTTACTCAGGGAGAGGTCAGCCCCAGCATTTT
CASSYSGRGQPQHF
>TRBJ2-3|19|NA|NA|TRBV4-2
TGTGCCAGCAGCCAACATTATCCATTTACAGGGTTGGAGACAGATACGCAGTATTTT
CASSQHYPFTGLETDTQYF
>TRBJ1-1|14|NA|once|TRBV7-9
TGTGCCAGCAGCTTAGGACAGACGAACACTGAAGCTTTCTTT
CASSLGQTNTEAFF
>TRBJ2-7|13|NA|few|TRBV27
TGTGCCAGCAGGATAACAGGGAGCTACGAGCAGTACTTC
CASRITGSYEQYF
>TRBJ1-1|13|NA|once|TRBV7-3
TGTGCCAGCAGCGATGGGTCGGGGGGCCTGGCTTTCTTT
CASSDGSGGLAFF
>TRBJ1-4|11|NA|NA|TRBV5-6
TGTGCCAGCAGCCTCGATGAAAAACTGTTTTTT
CASSLDEKLFF
>TRBJ1-2|15|NA|NA|TRBV7-3
TGTGCCAGCAGCTCATACAGGCTTTCTAACTATGGCTACACCTTC
CASSSYRLSNYGYTF
>TRBJ2-1|15|TRBD2|NA|TRBV28
TGTGCCAGCAGGGTGTTTTCTAGCGGGAGAAATGAGCAGTTCTTC
CASRVFSSGRNEQFF
>TRBJ2-6|17|NA|NA|TRBV10-3
TGTGCCATCAGCGGAAGAGACACAAACTCTGGGGCCAACGTCCTGACTTTC
CAISGRDTNSGANVLTF
>TRBJ1-2|13|NA|NA|TRBV12-3/TRBV12-4
TGTGCCAGCAGTCCACCACATAACTATGGCTACACCTTC
CASSPPHNYGYTF
>TRBJ2-5|15|NA|NA|TRBV7-9
TGTGCCAGCAGCTTAGCGCGAGGGGGTGGGGAGACCCAGTACTTC
CASSLARGGGETQYF
>TRBJ2-7|14|TRBD2|NA|TRBV6-5
TGTGCCAGCAGTTACGGGGGGGGCTCCTACGAGCAGTACTTC
CASSYGGGSYEQYF
>TRBJ1-2|16|TRBD1|NA|TRBV7-9
TGTGCCAGCAGCTTAGGGCTTCCGACAGGGGGCGATGGCTACACCTTC
CASSLGLPTGGDGYTF
>TRBJ1-2|14|NA|NA|TRBV4-2
TGTGCCAGCAGCCAAGAAACCGGGCAGGGCTGGTACACCTTC
CASSQETGQGWYTF
>TRBJ2-1|13|NA|many|TRBV12-3/TRBV12-4
TGTGCCAGCAGTAATCTCAGGGGAAATGAGCAGTTCTTC
CASSNLRGNEQFF
>TRBJ1-5|14|NA|NA|TRBV27
TGTGCCAGCATGCGGGAGATGGGGAATCAGCCCCAGCATTTT
CASMREMGNQPQHF